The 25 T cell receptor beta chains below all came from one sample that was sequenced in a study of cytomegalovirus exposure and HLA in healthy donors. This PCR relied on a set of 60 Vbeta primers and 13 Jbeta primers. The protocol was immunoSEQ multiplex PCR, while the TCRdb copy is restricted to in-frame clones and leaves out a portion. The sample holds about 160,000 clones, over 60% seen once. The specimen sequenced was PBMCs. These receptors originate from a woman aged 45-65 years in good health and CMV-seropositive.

The CDR3 DNA follows: TGTGCCAGCAGTTACACAGGGGATGAGACCCAGTACTTC. It translates to CASSYTGDETQYF. V gene TRBV2 combines with J gene TRBJ2-5; the match to TRBD1 covers 7 bases. V lost 5 bases and J lost 5; bases outside the gene matches: 5. The CDR3 runs to 13 residues. In germline, CDR1 is SNHLY, CDR2 FYNNEI.

The chain's CDR3 is CASSLVAGGSYEQYF. Written as DNA, the CDR3 is TGTGCCAGCAGTTTGGTAGCGGGGGGTTCCTACGAGCAGTACTTC. This rearrangement joins TRBV28 to TRBJ2-7, with 10 bases matching TRBD2. The CDR3 sequence is 15 residues long. Germline V CDR1 and CDR2: MDHEN, SYDVKM. Unmatched junction bases numbered 3, after V lost 3 bases and J lost 1 base.

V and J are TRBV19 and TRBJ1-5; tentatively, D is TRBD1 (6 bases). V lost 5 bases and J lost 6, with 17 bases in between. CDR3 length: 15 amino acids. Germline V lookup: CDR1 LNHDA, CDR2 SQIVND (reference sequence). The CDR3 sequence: CASSVLGGQAQPQHF. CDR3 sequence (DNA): TGTGCCAGTAGTGTCTTGGGGGGGCAGGCTCAGCCCCAGCATTTT.

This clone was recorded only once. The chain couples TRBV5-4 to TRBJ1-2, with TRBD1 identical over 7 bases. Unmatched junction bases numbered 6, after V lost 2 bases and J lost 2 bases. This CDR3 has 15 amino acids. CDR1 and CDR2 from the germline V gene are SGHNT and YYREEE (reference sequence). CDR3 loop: CASSFAGGPNYGYTF. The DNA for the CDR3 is TGTGCCAGCAGCTTCGCAGGGGGTCCCAACTATGGCTACACCTTC.

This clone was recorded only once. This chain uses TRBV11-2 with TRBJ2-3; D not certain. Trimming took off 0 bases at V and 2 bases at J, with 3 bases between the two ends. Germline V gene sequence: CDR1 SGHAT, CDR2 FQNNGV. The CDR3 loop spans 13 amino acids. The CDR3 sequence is CASSLDLTDTQYF. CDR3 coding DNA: TGTGCCAGCAGCTTAGATCTCACAGATACGCAGTATTTT.

In DNA, the CDR3 is TGTGCCAGCAGCTTAGGGGTCGGGACAGGTTCATCGTACGAGCAGTACTTC. This encodes CASSLGVGTGSSYEQYF. This chain connects TRBV7-8 to TRBJ2-7, with 8 bases identical to TRBD1. The germline CDR1 and CDR2 sequences are SGHVS and FQNEAQ. This CDR3 spans 17 amino acids. V lost 1 base to trimming and J lost 4 bases; unmatched junction nucleotides: 12.

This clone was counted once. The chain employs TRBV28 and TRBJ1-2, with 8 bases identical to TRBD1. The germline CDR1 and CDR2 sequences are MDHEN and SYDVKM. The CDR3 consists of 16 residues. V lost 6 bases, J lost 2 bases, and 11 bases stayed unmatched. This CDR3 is CASRGQGRKGNYGYTF. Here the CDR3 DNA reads TGTGCCAGCAGAGGACAGGGAAGGAAAGGGAACTATGGCTACACCTTC.

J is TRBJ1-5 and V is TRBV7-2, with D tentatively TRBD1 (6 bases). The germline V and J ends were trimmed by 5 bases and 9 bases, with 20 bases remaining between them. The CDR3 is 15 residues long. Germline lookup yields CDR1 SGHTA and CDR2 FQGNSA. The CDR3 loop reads CASSLAGTTGRPQHF. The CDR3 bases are TGTGCCAGCAGCCTCGCAGGGACAACAGGCCGGCCCCAGCATTTT.

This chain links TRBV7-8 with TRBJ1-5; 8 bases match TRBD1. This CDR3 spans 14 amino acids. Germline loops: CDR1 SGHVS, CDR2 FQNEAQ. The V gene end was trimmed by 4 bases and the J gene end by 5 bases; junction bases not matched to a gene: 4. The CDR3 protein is CASSYYRGDQPQHF. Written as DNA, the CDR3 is TGTGCCAGCAGCTACTACAGGGGGGATCAGCCCCAGCATTTT.

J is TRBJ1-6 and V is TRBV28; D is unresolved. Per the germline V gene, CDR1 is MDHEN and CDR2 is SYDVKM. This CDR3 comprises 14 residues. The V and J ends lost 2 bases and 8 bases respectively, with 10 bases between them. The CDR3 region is CASSLVSGYSPLHF. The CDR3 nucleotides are TGTGCCAGCAGTTTAGTTTCGGGGTATTCACCCCTCCACTTT. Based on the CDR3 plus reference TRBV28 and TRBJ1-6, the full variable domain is DVKVTQSSRYLVKRTGEKVFLECVQDMDHENMFWYRQDPGLGLRLIYFSYDVKMKEKGDIPEGYSVSREKKERFSLILESASTNQTSMYLCASSLVSGYSPLHFGNGTRLTVT.

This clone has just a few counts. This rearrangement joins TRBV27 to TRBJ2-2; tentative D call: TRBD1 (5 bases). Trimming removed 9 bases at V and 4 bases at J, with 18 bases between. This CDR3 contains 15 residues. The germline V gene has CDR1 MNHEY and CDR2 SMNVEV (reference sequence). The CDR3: CARDRAGKGTGELFF. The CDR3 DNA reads TGTGCCAGAGATCGTGCAGGGAAAGGCACCGGGGAGCTGTTTTTT.

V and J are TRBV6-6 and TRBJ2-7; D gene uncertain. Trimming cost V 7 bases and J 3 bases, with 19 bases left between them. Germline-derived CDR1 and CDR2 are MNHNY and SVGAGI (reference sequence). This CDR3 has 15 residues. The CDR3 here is CASMSARDPHYEQYF. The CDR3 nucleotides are TGTGCCAGCATGTCAGCGAGAGATCCCCACTACGAGCAGTACTTC.

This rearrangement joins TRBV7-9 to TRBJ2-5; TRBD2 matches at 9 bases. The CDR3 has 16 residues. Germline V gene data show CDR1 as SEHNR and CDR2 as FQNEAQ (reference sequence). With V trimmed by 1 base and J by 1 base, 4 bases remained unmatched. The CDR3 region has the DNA TGTGCCAGCAGCTTAGAGAGCGGGAGGACCCAAGAGACCCAGTACTTC. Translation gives CASSLESGRTQETQYF. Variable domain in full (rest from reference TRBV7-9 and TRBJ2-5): DTGVSQNPRHKITKRGQNVTFRCDPISEHNRLYWYRQTLGQGPEFLTYFQNEAQLEKSRLLSDRFSAERPKGSFSTLEIQRTEQGDSAMYLCASSLESGRTQETQYFGPGTRLLVL.

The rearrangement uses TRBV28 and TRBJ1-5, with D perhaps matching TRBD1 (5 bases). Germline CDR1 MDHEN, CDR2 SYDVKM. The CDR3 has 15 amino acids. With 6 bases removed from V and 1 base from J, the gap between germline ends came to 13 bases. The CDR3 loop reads CASSRGTPSNQPQHF. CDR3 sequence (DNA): TGTGCCAGCAGCCGGGGGACCCCCAGCAATCAGCCCCAGCATTTT. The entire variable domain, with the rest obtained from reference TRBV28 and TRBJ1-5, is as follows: DVKVTQSSRYLVKRTGEKVFLECVQDMDHENMFWYRQDPGLGLRLIYFSYDVKMKEKGDIPEGYSVSREKKERFSLILESASTNQTSMYLCASSRGTPSNQPQHFGDGTRLSIL.

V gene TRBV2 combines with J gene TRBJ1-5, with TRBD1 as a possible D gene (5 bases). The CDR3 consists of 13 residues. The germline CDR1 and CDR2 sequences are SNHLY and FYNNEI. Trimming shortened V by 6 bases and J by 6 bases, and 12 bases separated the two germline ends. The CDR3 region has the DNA TGTGCCAGCAGCCAGGGTTTTTCTCAGCCCCAGCATTTT. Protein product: CASSQGFSQPQHF.

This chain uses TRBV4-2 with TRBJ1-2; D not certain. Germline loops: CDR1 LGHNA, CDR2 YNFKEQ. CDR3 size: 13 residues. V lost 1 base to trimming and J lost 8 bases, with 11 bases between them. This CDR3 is CASSQVDSEGYTF. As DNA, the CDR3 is TGTGCCAGCAGCCAAGTGGACTCCGAGGGCTACACCTTC.

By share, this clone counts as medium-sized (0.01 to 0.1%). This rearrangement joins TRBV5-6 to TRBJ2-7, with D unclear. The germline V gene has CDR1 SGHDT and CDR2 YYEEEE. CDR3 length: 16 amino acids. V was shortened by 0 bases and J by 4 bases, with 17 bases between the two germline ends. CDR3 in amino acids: CASSLDRSPSPYEQYF. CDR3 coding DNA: TGTGCCAGCAGCTTGGATCGCAGTCCTTCTCCATACGAGCAGTACTTC.

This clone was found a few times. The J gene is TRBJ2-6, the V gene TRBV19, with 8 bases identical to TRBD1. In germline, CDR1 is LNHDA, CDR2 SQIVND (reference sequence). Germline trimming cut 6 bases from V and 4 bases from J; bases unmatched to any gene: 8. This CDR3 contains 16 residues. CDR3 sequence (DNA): TGTGCCAGTAGCCTACAGGGGGTGACGGGGGCCAACGTCCTGACTTTC. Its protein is CASSLQGVTGANVLTF.

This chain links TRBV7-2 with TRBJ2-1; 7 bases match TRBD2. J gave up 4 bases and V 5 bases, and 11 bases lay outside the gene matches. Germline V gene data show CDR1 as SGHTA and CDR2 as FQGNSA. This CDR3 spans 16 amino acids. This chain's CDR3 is CASSDKTSIRYNEQFF. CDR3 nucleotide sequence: TGTGCCAGCAGCGACAAGACTAGCATTCGGTACAATGAGCAGTTCTTC.

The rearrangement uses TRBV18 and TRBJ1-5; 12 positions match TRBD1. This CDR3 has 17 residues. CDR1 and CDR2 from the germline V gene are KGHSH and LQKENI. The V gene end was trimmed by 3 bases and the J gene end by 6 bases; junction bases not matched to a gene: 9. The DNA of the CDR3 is TGTGCCAGCTCACCTTCCGGGACAGGGGGCCTGGGTCAGCCCCAGCATTTT. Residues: CASSPSGTGGLGQPQHF.

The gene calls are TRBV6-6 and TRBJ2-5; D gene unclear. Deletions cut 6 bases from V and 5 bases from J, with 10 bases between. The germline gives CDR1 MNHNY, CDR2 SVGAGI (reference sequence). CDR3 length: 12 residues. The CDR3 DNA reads TGTGCCAGCAGCTATATCTGGGAGACCCAGTACTTC. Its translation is CASSYIWETQYF.

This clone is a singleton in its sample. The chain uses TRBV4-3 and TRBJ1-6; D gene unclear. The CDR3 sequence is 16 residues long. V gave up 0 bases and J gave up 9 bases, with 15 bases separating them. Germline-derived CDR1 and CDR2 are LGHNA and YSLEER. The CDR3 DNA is TGCGCCAGCAGCCAAGATAGTCCGGCGGTCGGTTCACCCCTCCACTTT. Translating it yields CASSQDSPAVGSPLHF.

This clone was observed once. CDR3 region: CASSLGGLAGETQYF. The CDR3 DNA reads as TGTGCCAGCTCACTCGGGGGACTAGCTGGGGAGACCCAGTACTTC. The genes are TRBV18 and TRBJ2-5; 9 nucleotides line up with TRBD2. This CDR3 region has 15 residues. Germline loops: CDR1 KGHSH, CDR2 LQKENI. J was trimmed by 5 bases and V by 4 bases; bases with no gene match: 8.

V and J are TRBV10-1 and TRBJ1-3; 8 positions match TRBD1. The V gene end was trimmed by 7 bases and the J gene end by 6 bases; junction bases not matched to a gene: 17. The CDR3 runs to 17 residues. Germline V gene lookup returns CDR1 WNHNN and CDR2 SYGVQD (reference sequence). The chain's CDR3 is CASISEAPTGALNTIYF. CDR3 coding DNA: TGCGCCAGCATTTCAGAGGCACCGACAGGGGCCCTAAACACCATATATTTT.

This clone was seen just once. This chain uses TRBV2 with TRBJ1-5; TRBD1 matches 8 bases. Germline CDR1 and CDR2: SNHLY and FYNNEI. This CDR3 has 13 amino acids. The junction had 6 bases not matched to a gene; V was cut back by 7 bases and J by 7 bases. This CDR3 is CASKDRVGQPQHF. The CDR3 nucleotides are TGTGCCAGCAAGGACAGGGTGGGACAGCCCCAGCATTTT.